The source of this T cell receptor (beta chain) is a study of blood T cell repertoires in COVID-19. Assay used: immunoSEQ multiplex PCR; TCRdb lists only in-frame clones, some missing. Of more than 95,000 clones listed, roughly 88% were seen once; the top ten hold approximately 1.1%. The TCR originated in an elderly woman with acute or convalescent COVID-19. The sample comprised peripheral blood.

This CDR3 is CASSEDVGPLSGYTF. CDR3 in DNA: TGTGCCAGCAGTGAAGATGTGGGGCCACTATCTGGCTACACCTTC. J is TRBJ1-2 and V is TRBV2; possibly TRBD1 for D (5 bases). The CDR3 consists of 15 residues. CDR1 SNHLY and CDR2 FYNNEI come from the germline V gene. The V end was cut by 1 base, the J end by 7 bases, with 16 bases between.